Described below is a single T cell receptor beta chain sequence and its context. The antigen is unknown. The data originate from a study of a mutant IDH1 vaccine in newly diagnosed glioma. Study context: Therapy received beforehand was radiotherapy, temozolomide, or both, with most patients given both.

Time point: week 47, end of study. The investigators gave 300 ug of mutant IDH1 20-mer peptide in each vaccine dose, together with topical imiquimod. The repertoire was sequenced with immunoSEQ multiplex PCR; TCRdb's copy has only in-frame clones and lacks some. Of roughly 43,000 clones listed, roughly 80% are singletons. Overall study results and limits: Immune responses induced by vaccination arose in 93.3% of the patients.

The ends were cut back, 4 bases at V and 3 bases at J, with 9 bases in the middle. Germline CDR1 and CDR2: ENHRY and SYGVKD. There are 13 residues in the CDR3. The chain has TRBV10-3 and TRBJ2-5; D might be TRBD1 (5 bases). Here the sequenced sample was PBMCs, taken from a glioma patient whose treatment included an IDH1 peptide vaccine. This receptor was taken from a young man with glioma. Some clones in this sample may be carry-over from other donors' samples. CDR3 DNA: TGTGCCATCAGTGTCGACAGAAAAGAGACCCAGTACTTC. Its translation: CAISVDRKETQYF.